This is a list of T cell receptor beta chains from one sample in a study of cytomegalovirus exposure and HLA in healthy donors. Here immunoSEQ multiplex PCR was the method, and the copy in TCRdb shows in-frame clones only, minus some. The sample includes about 94,000 clones, under 80% seen only once; the top ten take 1.2% to 1.5%. Sequencing used PBMCs. The receptor set was obtained from a male donor in good health and CMV-seronegative. The CDR3 runs from the conserved cysteine through the conserved F or W. Each record gives: CDR3 protein, V gene, J gene.

CDR3aa: CASSLSTGQGQPQHF; v_gene: TRBV7-2; j_gene: TRBJ1-5
CDR3aa: CASRSGEGTEAFF; v_gene: TRBV10-2; j_gene: TRBJ1-1
CDR3aa: CASSLHLGGQPQHF; v_gene: TRBV7-8; j_gene: TRBJ1-5
CDR3aa: CASSPRTGSVYGYTF; v_gene: TRBV4-3; j_gene: TRBJ1-2
CDR3aa: CASRRDTNQPQHF; v_gene: TRBV2; j_gene: TRBJ1-5
CDR3aa: CASRYGTDEILYEQYF; v_gene: TRBV6-5; j_gene: TRBJ2-7
CDR3aa: CASRFYGTGPLDHEQYF; v_gene: TRBV12-2; j_gene: .
CDR3aa: CASSLATSSNQPQHF; v_gene: TRBV7-8; j_gene: TRBJ1-5
CDR3aa: CASSANTGTETEAFF; v_gene: TRBV18; j_gene: TRBJ1-1
CDR3aa: CASSIAGVTYNEQFF; v_gene: TRBV19; j_gene: TRBJ2-1
CDR3aa: CASSLAASGNTIYF; v_gene: TRBV7-2; j_gene: TRBJ1-3
CDR3aa: CASSSPYGEQFF; v_gene: TRBV27; j_gene: TRBJ2-1
CDR3aa: CASSLELGHQETQYF; v_gene: TRBV5-1; j_gene: TRBJ2-5
CDR3aa: CATSSLSPTGTDTQYF; v_gene: TRBV15; j_gene: TRBJ2-3
CDR3aa: CSVETGAGYEQYF; v_gene: TRBV29-1; j_gene: TRBJ2-7
CDR3aa: CAWRPGQGQSFF; v_gene: TRBV30; j_gene: TRBJ1-1
CDR3aa: CASSRAGGNSPLHF; v_gene: TRBV7-3; j_gene: TRBJ1-6
CDR3aa: CASSPWDRAYEQYF; v_gene: TRBV27; j_gene: TRBJ2-7
CDR3aa: CASSLAGQGLYEQYF; v_gene: TRBV5-1; j_gene: TRBJ2-7
CDR3aa: CASRDSDMNTEAFF; v_gene: TRBV6-4; j_gene: TRBJ1-1
CDR3aa: CASSISGHFYEQYF; v_gene: TRBV19; j_gene: TRBJ2-7
CDR3aa: CASSQPETYNEQFF; v_gene: TRBV25-1; j_gene: TRBJ2-1